This passage covers 24 T cell receptor beta chains from one sample sequenced in a study of blood T cell repertoires in COVID-19. Assay: immunoSEQ multiplex PCR; the TCRdb copy retains only in-frame clones and omits some. This sample yields roughly 220,000 clones, of which roughly four fifths are seen a single time; about 3% belongs to the top ten. Sequencing used peripheral blood. The receptor set was obtained from a woman aged 25 to 39 who had recovered from COVID-19.

V usage is TRBV7-3 and J usage is TRBJ2-3; D unresolved. This CDR3 contains 13 residues. The germline V and J ends were trimmed by 3 bases and 2 bases, with 6 bases remaining between them. CDR1 and CDR2 (germline): SGHTA, FQGTGA. The CDR3 loop is CASSFDSTDTQYF. The CDR3 nucleotides read TGTGCCAGCAGCTTTGACTCCACAGATACGCAGTATTTT. The variable domain in full, completed from reference TRBV7-3 and TRBJ2-3, reads GAGVSQTPSNKVTEKGKYVELRCDPISGHTALYWYRQSLGQGPEFLIYFQGTGAADDSGLPNDRFFAVRPEGSVSTLKIQRTERGDSAVYLCASSFDSTDTQYFGPGTRLTVL.

This clone appeared a single time. The chain joins TRBV5-1 to TRBJ2-5; 7 bases match TRBD1. Germline assignment: CDR1 SGHRS and CDR2 YFSETQ. After removal of 4 bases from V and 1 base from J, the junction contained 19 bases not matched to a gene. CDR3 size: 19 residues. The CDR3 loop is CASSTSRAASGTAQETQYF. The CDR3 DNA follows: TGCGCCAGCAGCACCTCAAGGGCGGCCTCGGGGACAGCCCAAGAGACCCAGTACTTC. Full variable domain (outside the CDR3, taken from reference TRBV5-1 and TRBJ2-5): KAGVTQTPRYLIKTRGQQVTLSCSPISGHRSVSWYQQTPGQGLQFLFEYFSETQRNKGNFPGRFSGRQFSNSRSEMNVSTLELGDSALYLCASSTSRAASGTAQETQYFGPGTRLLVL.

The gene calls are TRBV28 and TRBJ1-2, with no clear D. V gave up 7 bases and J gave up 4 bases, with 13 bases separating them. Germline lookup yields CDR1 MDHEN and CDR2 SYDVKM. CDR3 length: 13 residues. Here the CDR3 reads CASTPGLLYGYTF. CDR3 DNA: TGTGCCAGCACCCCCGGACTGCTCTATGGCTACACCTTC.

V and J are TRBV24-1 and TRBJ1-5, with D maybe TRBD1 (5 bases). Trimming took off 4 bases at V and 1 base at J, with 13 bases between the two ends. This CDR3 is 16 amino acids long. Germline V gene lookup returns CDR1 KGHDR and CDR2 SFDVKD. CDR3 in amino acids: CATSDDDWGSNQPQHF. For the CDR3, the DNA is TGTGCCACCAGTGACGACGATTGGGGCAGCAATCAGCCCCAGCATTTT.

Only a few counts were recorded for this clone. The gene calls are TRBV5-5 and TRBJ1-1; maybe TRBD1 (6 bases). CDR1 is SGHKS and CDR2 is YYEKEE in the germline V gene (reference sequence). The CDR3 is made up of 13 amino acids. Trimming pared 6 bases from V and 4 bases from J, leaving 13 bases between. CDR3 DNA sequence: TGTGCCAGCATCCGTCTAGGGGGCACTGAAGCTTTCTTT. It yields the protein CASIRLGGTEAFF.

This clone was seen a few times. Germline is not matched at one junction end, which may reflect a read error. The chain recombines TRBV5-6 with TRBJ1-4, with TRBD1 identical over 7 bases. Germline CDR1 and CDR2: SGHDT and YYEEEE. The CDR3 consists of 13 residues. The CDR3 nucleotides read TGTGCCAGCAGCTTAAACAGGGGCCGAAAAACTGTTTTT. It encodes CASSLNRGRKTVF.

This sequence joins TRBV7-3 and TRBJ2-1, with D possibly matching TRBD2 (5 bases). V shed 2 bases and J shed 5 bases, with 7 bases lying between them. This CDR3 contains 13 residues. CDR1 and CDR2 (germline): SGHTA, FQGTGA. CDR3 nucleotide sequence: TGTGCCAGCAGCTTAGGGAGTAACAATGAGCAGTTCTTC. Amino acids: CASSLGSNNEQFF.

The rearrangement links TRBV28 to TRBJ2-7; the match to TRBD1 covers 7 bases. This CDR3 contains 15 residues. Germline assignment: CDR1 MDHEN and CDR2 SYDVKM. With 2 bases clipped from V and 5 bases from J, the junction kept 9 bases outside the gene matches. DNA for the CDR3: TGTGCCAGCAGTTTAGTGCAGGGGGTGTCCGACGAGCAGTACTTC. Translating it yields CASSLVQGVSDEQYF.

The rearrangement joins TRBV15 to TRBJ1-4, with 10 bases aligning to TRBD1. Germline V lookup: CDR1 LNHNV, CDR2 YYDKDF (reference sequence). With 6 bases clipped from V and 6 bases from J, the junction kept 4 bases outside the gene matches. The CDR3 covers 14 residues. CDR3 sequence reads: CATRTGTGDEKLFF. CDR3 DNA: TGTGCCACCAGAACCGGGACAGGGGATGAAAAACTGTTTTTT. Based on the CDR3 plus reference TRBV15 and TRBJ1-4, the full variable domain is DAMVIQNPRYQVTQFGKPVTLSCSQTLNHNVMYWYQQKSSQAPKLLFHYYDKDFNNEADTPDNFQSRRPNTSFCFLDIRSPGLGDTAMYLCATRTGTGDEKLFFGSGTQLSVL.

This clone has more than one count but fewer than ten. The chain carries TRBV15 and TRBJ2-5; weak D call: TRBD1 (5 bases). The V gene lost 5 bases and the J gene lost 5 bases, with 24 bases spanning the gap. Germline loops: CDR1 LNHNV, CDR2 YYDKDF (reference sequence). CDR3 length equals 17 residues. CDR3 loop: CATSVKARHPPGETQYF. CDR3 bases: TGTGCCACCAGCGTAAAAGCCCGACACCCCCCAGGGGAGACCCAGTACTTC. Combining the CDR3 with reference TRBV15 and TRBJ2-5 gives the whole variable domain DAMVIQNPRYQVTQFGKPVTLSCSQTLNHNVMYWYQQKSSQAPKLLFHYYDKDFNNEADTPDNFQSRRPNTSFCFLDIRSPGLGDTAMYLCATSVKARHPPGETQYFGPGTRLLVL.

This rearrangement joins TRBV9 to TRBJ2-7, with TRBD2 matching 10 bases. The junction had 2 bases not matched to a gene; V was cut back by 2 bases and J by 3 bases. In germline, CDR1 is SGDLS, CDR2 YYNGEE. This CDR3 comprises 14 residues. The DNA of the CDR3 is TGTGCCAGCAGCGTCCGGACTAGCGGCTACGAGCAGTACTTC. As protein: CASSVRTSGYEQYF.

This chain links TRBV5-4 with TRBJ2-5; 9 positions match TRBD1. This CDR3 contains 15 residues. In germline, CDR1 is SGHNT, CDR2 YYREEE (reference sequence). The ends lost 3 bases at V and 3 bases at J; junction bases unmatched: 6. CDR3 region: CASSSGTGIKETQYF. The CDR3 DNA reads TGTGCCAGCAGCTCCGGGACAGGGATAAAAGAGACCCAGTACTTC.

This rearrangement joins TRBV28 to TRBJ1-4, with D perhaps TRBD1 (6 bases). The V and J ends lost 2 bases and 16 bases respectively, with 14 bases between them. This CDR3 is built from 12 residues. Germline assignment: CDR1 MDHEN and CDR2 SYDVKM. The CDR3 DNA reads as TGTGCCAGCAGTTTAACGGGACACGGGCCGTTTTTT. Translating it yields CASSLTGHGPFF.

The table lists this clone with a count of one. This chain uses TRBV29-1 with TRBJ2-7; D not resolved. In germline, CDR1 is SQVTM, CDR2 ANQGSEA. The ends were cut back, 4 bases at V and 4 bases at J, with 8 bases in the middle. The CDR3 length is 11 residues. The DNA of the CDR3 is TGCAGCGTTGTTCGCGGTTACGAGCAGTACTTC. Protein sequence: CSVVRGYEQYF.

This sequence joins TRBV5-5 and TRBJ1-5, with D hard to call. Germline CDR1 reads SGHKS; CDR2 reads YYEKEE (reference sequence). Trimming pared 1 base from V and 5 bases from J, leaving 10 bases between. There are 14 residues in the CDR3. The CDR3 region is CASSLQDLDQPQHF. In DNA, the CDR3 is TGTGCCAGCAGCTTGCAGGACTTGGATCAGCCCCAGCATTTT.

This clone appeared a few times. The genes are TRBV7-3 and TRBJ1-2; weak D call: TRBD1 (5 bases). The V and J ends lost 5 bases and 14 bases respectively, with 21 bases between them. The CDR3 is 13 residues long. Germline CDR1 is SGHTA and CDR2 is FQGTGA. DNA for the CDR3: TGTGCCAGCAGCCCTTCGGGGGGAACGATGCCTACCTTC. Protein: CASSPSGGTMPTF.

The V call is TRBV24-1, the J call TRBJ1-2, with D possibly being TRBD1 (6 bases). The CDR3 covers 12 residues. Germline V gene data show CDR1 as KGHDR and CDR2 as SFDVKD. V lost 8 bases, J lost 3 bases, and 9 bases lay in between. The CDR3 region has the DNA TGTGCCACCATTAACAGGGACTATGGCTACACCTTC. Residues: CATINRDYGYTF.

The chain joins TRBV9 to TRBJ2-7, with TRBD2 identical over 14 bases. V lost 0 bases and J lost 4; bases outside the gene matches: 6. This CDR3 has 17 residues. Germline loops: CDR1 SGDLS, CDR2 YYNGEE. CDR3 nucleotides: TGTGCCAGCAGCGTAGGAGGGACTAGCGGGAGTAGGTACGAGCAGTACTTC. It specifies CASSVGGTSGSRYEQYF.

This chain joins TRBV6-1 and TRBJ2-2; D is possibly TRBD2 (5 bases). From germline, CDR1 is MNHNS and CDR2 SASEGT. V gave up 3 bases and J gave up 4 bases, with 15 bases separating them. This CDR3 spans 16 amino acids. Here the CDR3 DNA reads TGTGCCAGCAGTGACAACCCCGGGGTTGTCACCGGGGAGCTGTTTTTT. As protein: CASSDNPGVVTGELFF.

This clone has just one count. The V call is TRBV24-1, the J call TRBJ2-1, with D tentatively TRBD1 (6 bases). Trimming cost V 0 bases and J 9 bases, with 14 bases left between them. The CDR3 is 15 residues long. CDR1 KGHDR and CDR2 SFDVKD come from the germline V gene. The chain's CDR3 is CATSDLPGDKSEQFF. In DNA form, the CDR3 reads TGTGCCACCAGTGATTTGCCAGGGGATAAAAGTGAGCAGTTCTTC.

This clone was counted between two and nine times. The chain employs TRBV7-8 and TRBJ1-2, with no clear D. Deletions cut 2 bases from V and 8 bases from J, with 12 bases between. Germline V gives CDR1 SGHVS, CDR2 FQNEAQ. The CDR3 runs 13 residues. DNA for the CDR3: TGTGCCAGCAGCTTAAATGTCCGGGAAGGCTACACCTTC. As protein: CASSLNVREGYTF.

The rearrangement joins TRBV30 to TRBJ2-1, with D possibly TRBD1 on 6 matching bases. The germline gives CDR1 GTSNPN, CDR2 SVGIG (reference sequence). CDR3 length: 14 residues. V was clipped by 2 bases and J by 7 bases, with 15 bases between them. The CDR3 protein is CAWSRGIPPNEQFF. The CDR3 DNA reads TGTGCCTGGAGTAGGGGGATCCCGCCGAATGAGCAGTTCTTC.

Worth noting for this clone: The sample contains more than one DNA sequence encoding this CDR3. The CDR3 coding sequence is TGCGCCAGCAGCTTGGGACAGTACAATGAGCAGTTCTTC. This codes for CASSLGQYNEQFF. This rearrangement joins TRBV5-1 to TRBJ2-1; D might be TRBD1 (5 bases). Per the germline V gene, CDR1 is SGHRS and CDR2 is YFSETQ. The CDR3 is 13 amino acids. Trimming took off 0 bases at V and 4 bases at J, with 5 bases between the two ends.

The V gene is TRBV4-1, the J gene TRBJ1-6, with TRBD1 identical over 7 bases. With V trimmed by 2 bases and J by 10 bases, 8 bases remained unmatched. Germline V gene sequence: CDR1 MGHRA, CDR2 YSYEKL. The CDR3 is 15 residues long. This chain's CDR3 is CASSQSETGPSPLHF. DNA for the CDR3: TGCGCCAGCAGCCAATCGGAGACAGGGCCGTCACCCCTCCACTTT.